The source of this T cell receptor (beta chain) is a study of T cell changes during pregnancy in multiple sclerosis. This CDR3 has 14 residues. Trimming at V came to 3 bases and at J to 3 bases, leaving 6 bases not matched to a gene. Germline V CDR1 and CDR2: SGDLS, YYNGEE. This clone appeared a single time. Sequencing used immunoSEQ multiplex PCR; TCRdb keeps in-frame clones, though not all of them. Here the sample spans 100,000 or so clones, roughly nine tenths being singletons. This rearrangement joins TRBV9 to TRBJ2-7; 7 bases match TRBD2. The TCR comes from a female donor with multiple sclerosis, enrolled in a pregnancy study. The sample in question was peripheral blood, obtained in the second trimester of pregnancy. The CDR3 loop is CASSAGTIGYEQYF. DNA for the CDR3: TGTGCCAGCAGCGCCGGGACTATCGGCTACGAGCAGTACTTC.